The 25 T cell receptor beta chains below all came from one sample that was sequenced in a study of monozygotic twins with inflammatory bowel disease (dated by TCRdb to the late 2010s). Library prep was done by 5' RACE. Instrument on record: Illumina HiSeq 2500. The reads went through TCRdb reprocessing, and each CDR3 protein sequence gets one entry with no DNA. The record for this sample contains 200,000 to 250,000 distinct CDR3 sequences. Approximately 1.6% of the sample goes to the ten largest clones. Sequenced: blood. The receptors originated from a human donor with ulcerative colitis or Crohn's disease, or a healthy co-twin of an affected twin (not recorded which).

The rearrangement joins TRBV5-1 to TRBJ2-2; TCRdb outputs TRBD2, but without DNA this stays unchecked. CDR1 and CDR2 (germline): SGHRS, YFSETQ. The CDR3 runs to 16 residues. This CDR3 is CASSPRTSGGTGELFF.

The chain couples TRBV7-6 to TRBJ2-3. Germline assignment: CDR1 SGHVS and CDR2 FNYEAQ. The CDR3 length is 15 residues. The CDR3 sequence: CASSLGFGSADTQYF.

The chain carries TRBV3-1 and TRBJ1-4; there is no DNA to check the TCRdb D call of TRBD1. Germline lookup yields CDR1 LGHDT and CDR2 YNNKEL (reference sequence). The CDR3 extends over 15 amino acids. CDR3 amino acids: CASSEDWAGVEKLFF.

The rearrangement uses TRBV5-1 and TRBJ2-3; TCRdb indicates TRBD1, and absent DNA this call remains unverified. The V gene's germline CDR1 is SGHRS and CDR2 YFSETQ. The CDR3 totals 15 residues. This CDR3 reads CASSYIGQYTDTQYF. Together with reference TRBV5-1 and TRBJ2-3, the CDR3 gives the full variable domain: KAGVTQTPRYLIKTRGQQVTLSCSPISGHRSVSWYQQTPGQGLQFLFEYFSETQRNKGNFPGRFSGRQFSNSRSEMNVSTLELGDSALYLCASSYIGQYTDTQYFGPGTRLTVL.

V is TRBV7-8 and J is TRBJ2-3. The CDR3 is 13 amino acids. Germline loops: CDR1 SGHVS, CDR2 FQNEAQ. The chain's CDR3 is CASSFDRTDTQYF.

V is TRBV20-1 and J is TRBJ2-1; TCRdb indicates TRBD1, and absent DNA this call remains unverified. Germline V lookup: CDR1 DFQATT, CDR2 SNEGSKA (reference sequence). CDR3 length: 13 amino acids. The CDR3 sequence: CSAFRGPYNEQFF.

This chain connects TRBV12-3 or TRBV12-4 to TRBJ1-2; TCRdb designates TRBD1, a call that cannot be tested without DNA. The CDR3 is 16 amino acids. CDR3: CASSHRGEKKLYGYTF.

This chain connects TRBV12-3 or TRBV12-4 to TRBJ2-3; TCRdb calls TRBD1, which cannot be checked without DNA. The CDR3 length is 14 residues. CDR3 residues: CASTPRTVRDTQYF.

V usage is TRBV5-5 and J usage is TRBJ1-6; TCRdb's D gene call, TRBD1, goes unchecked for lack of DNA. CDR1 is SGHKS, CDR2 YYEKEE, per germline (reference sequence). The CDR3 covers 15 residues. The CDR3 here is CASSLIGGLNSPLHF.

This clonotype is classed as medium-sized by frequency. This chain links TRBV13 with TRBJ2-5. There are 13 residues in the CDR3. Germline lookup yields CDR1 PRHDT and CDR2 FYEKMQ (reference sequence). The CDR3 loop is CASSLRYQETQYF.

The chain is built from TRBV10-2 and TRBJ2-3; with no DNA, the TCRdb D assignment of TRBD2 cannot be verified. Germline-derived CDR1 and CDR2 are WSHSY and SAAADI. The length of the CDR3 is 14 residues. The CDR3 region is CASKGAGGTDTQYF.

The chain joins TRBV10-3 to TRBJ2-7. Germline values: CDR1 ENHRY, CDR2 SYGVKD. This CDR3 has 13 amino acids. CDR3 amino acids: CAIVGSTSYEQYF.

The rearrangement uses TRBV7-2 and TRBJ2-1; TCRdb gives TRBD1 as the D gene, but with no DNA this cannot be confirmed. Germline CDR1 SGHTA, CDR2 FQGNSA. This CDR3 is built from 13 residues. The CDR3 spells CASSRRVSNEQFF.

The rearrangement uses TRBV5-6 and TRBJ1-1; TCRdb outputs TRBD1, but without DNA this stays unchecked. This CDR3 comprises 16 residues. Germline V gene sequence: CDR1 SGHDT, CDR2 YYEEEE. The CDR3 is CASSWDKGRQNTEAFF.

The rearrangement joins TRBV10-3 to TRBJ2-2; TCRdb returns TRBD2, unconfirmable since there is no DNA. The germline gives CDR1 ENHRY, CDR2 SYGVKD. The CDR3 consists of 17 residues. This CDR3 reads CAISAVIAGGDPGELFF.

The chain links TRBV4-2 to TRBJ2-6; checking the TCRdb D call of TRBD1 is not possible without DNA. CDR1 is LGHNA, CDR2 YNFKEQ, per germline. The CDR3 is 17 amino acids. The CDR3 sequence: CASSQDLQGAGANVLTF.

The chain combines TRBV15 with TRBJ2-2; checking the TCRdb D call of TRBD1 is not possible without DNA. The CDR3 extends over 16 amino acids. CDR1 and CDR2 from the germline V gene are LNHNV and YYDKDF (reference sequence). CDR3: CATSSPGQGHTGELFF.

The chain couples TRBV14 to TRBJ1-1; TCRdb's D call of TRBD1 is untestable without DNA. CDR1 is SGHDN and CDR2 is FVKESK in the germline V gene. This CDR3 is 13 amino acids long. The CDR3 reads CASSQSRGAEAFF.

The genes are TRBV12-3 or TRBV12-4 and TRBJ2-2. The CDR3 has 13 residues. The chain's CDR3 is CASGPPNTGELFF.

The J gene is TRBJ1-6, the V gene TRBV20-1; as DNA is missing, the TRBD1 call by TCRdb cannot be tested. Germline CDR1 DFQATT, CDR2 SNEGSKA (reference sequence). The CDR3 sequence is 13 residues long. This chain's CDR3 is CSAKNRGRSPLHF.

V usage is TRBV7-6 and J usage is TRBJ2-7. CDR3 length equals 15 residues. CDR1 and CDR2 from the germline V gene are SGHVS and FNYEAQ. Here the CDR3 reads CASSPFGVRAHEQYF. The whole variable domain, filled in from reference TRBV7-6 and TRBJ2-7, reads GAGVSQSPRYKVTKRGQDVALRCDPISGHVSLYWYRQALGQGPEFLTYFNYEAQQDKSGLPNDRFSAERPEGSISTLTIQRTEQRDSAMYRCASSPFGVRAHEQYFGPGTRLTVT.

The chain recombines TRBV28 with TRBJ1-1; TCRdb names TRBD1, which stays unverified in the absence of DNA. This CDR3 is 13 amino acids long. Germline CDR1 MDHEN, CDR2 SYDVKM. The CDR3 is CATSGTGVTEAFF. The variable domain in full, completed from reference TRBV28 and TRBJ1-1, reads DVKVTQSSRYLVKRTGEKVFLECVQDMDHENMFWYRQDPGLGLRLIYFSYDVKMKEKGDIPEGYSVSREKKERFSLILESASTNQTSMYLCATSGTGVTEAFFGQGTRLTVV.

The CDR3 reads CSARTDDTAYEQYF. V and J are TRBV20-1 and TRBJ2-7. Germline lookup yields CDR1 DFQATT and CDR2 SNEGSKA (reference sequence). CDR3 length: 14 residues.

V and J are TRBV5-1 and TRBJ1-6; the D call from TCRdb, TRBD1, cannot be confirmed without DNA. Germline values: CDR1 SGHRS, CDR2 YFSETQ. CDR3 size: 16 residues. The CDR3 reads CASSDRGGRKDSPLHF.

The rearrangement links TRBV7-2 to TRBJ1-4. CDR3 length equals 14 residues. Germline V gene sequence: CDR1 SGHTA, CDR2 FQGNSA. CDR3 sequence reads: CASSFNLWGEKLFF.